The 32 T cell receptor beta chains below all came from one sample that was sequenced in a study of T cell responses to AZD1222 COVID-19 vaccine. Produced via immunoSEQ multiplex PCR; TCRdb's table is partial and in-frame only. The sample shows under 200,000 clones, over 80% of them seen only once. Here the sequenced sample was peripheral blood, taken on day 0 of AZD1222 vaccination. The receptors shown here come from an adult in good health.

This chain uses TRBV3-1 (or the pseudogene TRBV3-2) with TRBJ2-3; TRBD2 matches at 8 bases. The CDR3 covers 15 residues. J was trimmed by 1 base and V by 3 bases; bases with no gene match: 3. Germline V lookup: CDR1 LGHDT, CDR2 YNNKEL (reference sequence). The CDR3 DNA is TGTGCCAGCAGCCAGCAAGCGGGGGGCACAGATACGCAGTATTTT. Translating it yields CASSQQAGGTDTQYF.

The gene calls are TRBV7-2 and TRBJ1-3; tentatively, D is TRBD1 (5 bases). Looked up from germline, CDR1 is SGHTA and CDR2 is FQGNSA. The CDR3 length is 14 residues. Trimming removed 0 bases at V and 8 bases at J, with 11 bases between. CDR3 in DNA: TGTGCCAGCAGCTTAGCCCAGGGTCGAGACACCATATATTTT. Protein product: CASSLAQGRDTIYF.

The chain is built from TRBV10-3 and TRBJ2-1, with 10 bases that match TRBD1. CDR1 is ENHRY, CDR2 SYGVKD, per germline. The CDR3 has 21 amino acids. Trimming at V came to 7 bases and at J to 3 bases, leaving 24 bases not matched to a gene. CDR3 protein: CAIKASGTGDPSGRGYNEQFF. CDR3 coding DNA: TGTGCCATCAAAGCGTCCGGGACAGGGGACCCTAGCGGCCGGGGCTACAATGAGCAGTTCTTC.

J is TRBJ1-6 and V is TRBV4-2; D uncertain. CDR1 and CDR2 from the germline V gene are LGHNA and YNFKEQ. The CDR3 runs to 15 residues. V was shortened by 0 bases and J by 8 bases, with 11 bases between the two germline ends. This CDR3 is CASSQDPGEDSPLHF. DNA of the CDR3: TGTGCCAGCAGCCAAGATCCTGGGGAGGATTCACCCCTCCACTTT.

The chain has TRBV7-9 and TRBJ2-7; D gene uncertain. V shed 1 base and J shed 4 bases, with 11 bases lying between them. Germline values: CDR1 SEHNR, CDR2 FQNEAQ (reference sequence). This CDR3 has 14 residues. CDR3 protein: CASSLEATTYEQYF. CDR3 nucleotide sequence: TGTGCCAGCAGCTTAGAAGCGACAACTTACGAGCAGTACTTC. The whole variable domain, remainder taken from reference TRBV7-9 and TRBJ2-7, is DTGVSQNPRHKITKRGQNVTFRCDPISEHNRLYWYRQTLGQGPEFLTYFQNEAQLEKSRLLSDRFSAERPKGSFSTLEIQRTEQGDSAMYLCASSLEATTYEQYFGPGTRLTVT.

This clone has just one count. The chain carries TRBV6-2 or TRBV6-3 and TRBJ1-5, with 7 nucleotides matching TRBD1. There are 14 residues in the CDR3. The ends lost 1 base at V and 6 bases at J; junction bases unmatched: 3. In germline, CDR1 is MNHEY, CDR2 SVGEGT. This CDR3 is CASSYLQGSQPQHF. The CDR3 nucleotides are TGTGCCAGCAGTTACTTACAGGGGAGTCAGCCCCAGCATTTT.

A word on this clone: The sample contains more than one DNA sequence encoding this CDR3. V is TRBV5-1 and J is TRBJ1-1, with no clear D. The V end was cut by 4 bases, the J end by 1 base, with 8 bases between. The germline CDR1 and CDR2 sequences are SGHRS and YFSETQ. There are 13 residues in the CDR3. The CDR3 loop reads CASSLVANTEAFF. CDR3 DNA sequence: TGCGCCAGCAGCCTAGTAGCGAACACTGAAGCTTTCTTT.

This clone appeared a single time. The J gene is TRBJ1-5, the V gene TRBV27, with D uncertain. V was pared by 2 bases and J by 10 bases, with 15 bases between. The germline CDR1 and CDR2 sequences are MNHEY and SMNVEV (reference sequence). The CDR3 is made up of 14 amino acids. The CDR3 is CASSLVPPDSPQHF. The CDR3 region has the DNA TGTGCCAGCAGTTTAGTGCCCCCAGACTCACCCCAGCATTTT.

The rearrangement links TRBV28 to TRBJ2-5; D remains unclear. Per germline, CDR1 MDHEN and CDR2 SYDVKM. The CDR3 is made up of 15 amino acids. V lost 7 bases and J 3 bases, leaving 18 bases between the germline ends. CDR3 coding DNA: TGTGCCAGCAAGCCTCCATTCCGCAGGAAAGAGACCCAGTACTTC. Encoded protein: CASKPPFRRKETQYF.

The genes are TRBV6-5 and TRBJ2-7; TRBD1 aligns across 7 bases. The CDR3 totals 15 residues. Per germline, CDR1 MNHEY and CDR2 SVGAGI. V shed 2 bases and J 3 bases; nucleotides not matched to a gene: 7. In DNA form, the CDR3 reads TGTGCCAGCAGTTACAAGGACAGGTTTTTCTACGAGCAGTACTTC. It translates to CASSYKDRFFYEQYF.

The chain combines TRBV2 with TRBJ2-1; 7 bases line up with TRBD2. The V segment lost 2 bases and the J segment 6 bases; nucleotides outside the gene matches: 7. The CDR3 runs to 15 residues. Germline lookup yields CDR1 SNHLY and CDR2 FYNNEI. The CDR3 bases are TGTGCCAGCAGTGAATCCGCTAGCGGACTCAATGAGCAGTTCTTC. It translates to CASSESASGLNEQFF.

This chain uses TRBV11-2 with TRBJ1-3; no firm D call. This CDR3 spans 12 amino acids. CDR1 SGHAT and CDR2 FQNNGV come from the germline V gene. Trimming took off 4 bases at V and 12 bases at J, with 13 bases between the two ends. The CDR3 DNA sequence: TGTGCCAGCAGCTCGACCCGAACCGGCATATATTTT. Encoded protein: CASSSTRTGIYF.

V gene TRBV9 combines with J gene TRBJ1-4; no clear D gene. Germline V gene sequence: CDR1 SGDLS, CDR2 YYNGEE. V was cut by 3 bases and J by 5 bases, with 20 bases left in between. CDR3 length: 17 residues. CDR3 in amino acids: CASSGREGGAPNEKLFF. CDR3 coding DNA: TGTGCCAGCAGCGGCCGGGAGGGCGGTGCCCCCAATGAAAAACTGTTTTTT.

The chain joins TRBV5-4 to TRBJ1-2, with 7 bases that match TRBD1. The CDR3 is 15 amino acids. Germline V lookup: CDR1 SGHNT, CDR2 YYREEE (reference sequence). Unmatched junction bases numbered 5, after V lost 1 base and J lost 2 bases. CDR3 sequence: CASSLRRQGNYGYTF. The CDR3 DNA is TGTGCCAGCAGCTTGAGGAGACAGGGCAACTATGGCTACACCTTC.

This clone was counted once. The V call is TRBV15, the J call TRBJ1-1, with 7 bases identical to TRBD1. This CDR3 spans 15 amino acids. J lost 1 base, V lost 0 bases, and 2 bases had no gene match. Germline CDR1 LNHNV, CDR2 YYDKDF (reference sequence). The CDR3 spells CATSRDRGANTEAFF. Here the CDR3 DNA reads TGTGCCACCAGCAGAGACAGGGGGGCGAACACTGAAGCTTTCTTT.

The V and J genes are TRBV4-1 and TRBJ1-2, with D perhaps matching TRBD1 (5 bases). From germline, CDR1 is MGHRA and CDR2 YSYEKL. V lost 0 bases and J 5 bases, leaving 16 bases between the germline ends. CDR3 size: 16 residues. The CDR3 region has the DNA TGCGCCAGCAGCCAAGAAGGGACGTCCCGTTGGTATGGCTACACCTTC. It encodes CASSQEGTSRWYGYTF.

The chain uses TRBV4-1 and TRBJ2-7, with 9 bases that match TRBD1. Unmatched junction bases numbered 8, after V lost 6 bases and J lost 5 bases. The CDR3 loop spans 14 amino acids. Germline values: CDR1 MGHRA, CDR2 YSYEKL. CDR3 loop: CASSTRDRADEQYF. DNA of the CDR3: TGCGCCAGCAGTACCCGGGACAGGGCCGACGAGCAGTACTTC.

A few counts support this clone. The chain uses TRBV7-8 and TRBJ1-5; D is ambiguous. V lost 5 bases, J lost 0 bases, and 8 bases lay in between. CDR1 is SGHVS and CDR2 is FQNEAQ in the germline V gene. CDR3 length: 14 amino acids. The CDR3 nucleotides read TGTGCCAGCAGCGCGACCGATAGCAATCAGCCCCAGCATTTT. Amino acids: CASSATDSNQPQHF.

This clone appeared once. The rearrangement joins TRBV5-1 to TRBJ2-5, with a weak D call TRBD2 (5 bases). There are 12 residues in the CDR3. Trimming cost V 6 bases and J 6 bases, with 12 bases left between them. From germline, CDR1 is SGHRS and CDR2 YFSETQ. The CDR3 here is CASTLAGKTQYF. Here the CDR3 DNA reads TGCGCCAGCACCCTAGCTGGAAAGACCCAGTACTTC.

The J gene is TRBJ1-4, the V gene TRBV10-1; D is unresolved. CDR1 and CDR2 from the germline V gene are WNHNN and SYGVQD (reference sequence). The V gene lost 7 bases and the J gene lost 4 bases, with 10 bases spanning the gap. The CDR3 covers 13 residues. CDR3 nucleotides: TGCGCCAGCATCCAAAGCTGTAATGAAAAACTGTTTTTT. This translates into CASIQSCNEKLFF.

This clone was found once. V and J are TRBV20-1 and TRBJ1-5; a weak D match, TRBD1 (5 bases). The CDR3 is made up of 11 amino acids. V gave up 5 bases and J gave up 9 bases, with 11 bases separating them. Germline V gives CDR1 DFQATT, CDR2 SNEGSKA (reference sequence). Here the CDR3 reads CSAAGPGPQHF. CDR3 in DNA: TGCAGTGCTGCAGGGCCGGGGCCCCAGCATTTT.

The chain has TRBV2 and TRBJ2-1; 8 positions agree with TRBD1. The CDR3 has 14 amino acids. CDR1 and CDR2 (germline): SNHLY, FYNNEI. Losses at the gene ends were 8 bases for V and 4 bases for J; bases not matched to a gene: 7. The CDR3 DNA follows: TGTGCCAGCCTTGGACAGGGACCGTACAATGAGCAGTTCTTC. It translates to CASLGQGPYNEQFF.

The genes are TRBV5-6 and TRBJ2-2, with TRBD2 matching over 8 bases. Germline CDR1 and CDR2: SGHDT and YYEEEE. CDR3 length: 16 residues. V lost 1 base, J lost 5 bases, and 7 bases stayed unmatched. CDR3 sequence: CASSLFSGDSTGELFF. For the CDR3, the DNA is TGTGCCAGCAGCTTGTTTAGCGGGGATTCAACCGGGGAGCTGTTTTTT.

The DNA of the CDR3 is TGTGCCATCAGTGAGTCTATCACCCGGTCAACTAGCACAGATACGCAGTATTTT. Encoded protein: CAISESITRSTSTDTQYF. This chain uses TRBV10-3 with TRBJ2-3; no clear D. V was shortened by 0 bases and J by 0 bases, with 16 bases between the two germline ends. There are 18 residues in the CDR3. Germline assignment: CDR1 ENHRY and CDR2 SYGVKD.

The chain couples TRBV9 to TRBJ2-3, with 8 bases aligning to TRBD1. In germline, CDR1 is SGDLS, CDR2 YYNGEE. The V gene end was trimmed by 6 bases and the J gene end by 3 bases; junction bases not matched to a gene: 9. The CDR3 extends over 15 amino acids. Here the CDR3 reads CASTLTGAFTDTQYF. The DNA for the CDR3 is TGTGCCAGCACCCTGACAGGGGCCTTTACAGATACGCAGTATTTT.

V usage is TRBV6-2 or TRBV6-3 and J usage is TRBJ2-3; D ambiguous. The CDR3 is 14 residues long. CDR1 and CDR2 from the germline V gene are MNHEY and SVGEGT. The germline V and J ends were trimmed by 2 bases and 2 bases, with 8 bases remaining between them. CDR3 protein: CASSYGLSTDTQYF. In nucleotides, the CDR3 is TGTGCCAGCAGTTACGGGCTGTCCACAGATACGCAGTATTTT.

In regard to this clone: Different DNA sequences within this sample yield the same CDR3. The rearrangement joins TRBV3-1 (or the pseudogene TRBV3-2) to TRBJ1-5; the D gene is possibly TRBD1 (5 bases). Trimming took 3 bases from V and 0 from J, leaving 6 bases between them. This CDR3 spans 14 amino acids. Germline values: CDR1 LGHDT, CDR2 YNNKEL (reference sequence). The CDR3 loop reads CASSQGLSNQPQHF. The CDR3 DNA is TGTGCCAGCAGCCAGGGGCTTAGCAATCAGCCCCAGCATTTT.

The chain couples TRBV5-6 to TRBJ1-6; TRBD1 agrees at 8 bases. In germline, CDR1 is SGHDT, CDR2 YYEEEE. This CDR3 is built from 18 residues. With V trimmed by 2 bases and J by 0 bases, 7 bases remained unmatched. The CDR3 loop is CASSFWTGTGSYNSPLHF. DNA of the CDR3: TGTGCCAGCAGCTTCTGGACAGGGACCGGCTCCTATAATTCACCCCTCCACTTT.

The CDR3 spells CASSSPGLTGHGYTF. The CDR3, as DNA: TGTGCCAGCAGTTCGCCGGGCCTAACTGGGCATGGCTACACCTTC. The chain has TRBV6-2 or TRBV6-3 and TRBJ1-2; D unclear. V was clipped by 4 bases and J by 6 bases, with 18 bases between them. The germline gives CDR1 MNHEY, CDR2 SVGEGT. The CDR3 is 15 residues long.

The chain links TRBV6-5 to TRBJ1-1; possibly TRBD1 for D (6 bases). V shed 6 bases and J shed 4 bases, with 18 bases lying between them. The CDR3 runs to 15 residues. Per the germline V gene, CDR1 is MNHEY and CDR2 is SVGAGI. The CDR3 region has the DNA TGTGCCAGCAGGGGGGACGTGGCCAGGGGCACTGAAGCTTTCTTT. The encoded protein is CASRGDVARGTEAFF.

This clone occurred once. CDR3 in DNA: TGTGCCAGCAGCTTAGCTCCTAGCTGGGAGGAGCTGTTTTTT. It codes for CASSLAPSWEELFF. V and J are TRBV7-9 and TRBJ2-2, with D possibly being TRBD2 (5 bases). Trimming left V 0 bases short and J 10 bases short, with 12 bases between. CDR3 length equals 14 residues. In germline, CDR1 is SEHNR, CDR2 FQNEAQ (reference sequence).

The chain links TRBV11-2 to TRBJ2-1; 16 bases line up with TRBD2. The CDR3 spans 17 residues. CDR1 and CDR2 (germline): SGHAT, FQNNGV. The V segment lost 7 bases and the J segment 4 bases; nucleotides outside the gene matches: 7. CDR3 sequence: CASIGTSGGARYNEQFF. The CDR3 DNA reads as TGTGCCAGCATAGGGACTAGCGGGGGGGCCAGGTACAATGAGCAGTTCTTC.